The rows below give T cell receptor beta chains drawn from one sample of a study of blood T cell repertoires in COVID-19. The protocol was immunoSEQ multiplex PCR, while the TCRdb copy is restricted to in-frame clones and leaves out a portion. The table shows some 380,000 clones, with nearly 90% occurring only once. The source material was peripheral blood. The receptor source for this set is a man younger than 35 with active or convalescent COVID-19. CDR3s leave out the opening cysteine and the closing phenylalanine or tryptophan.

cdr3_aa: ASSPRDRGMRGYT
j_call: TRBJ1-2
v_call: TRBV27

cdr3_aa: ASMTSGRAAAQY
j_call: TRBJ2-3
v_call: TRBV25-1

cdr3_aa: ATSGDRGGEQPQH
j_call: TRBJ1-5
v_call: TRBV15

cdr3_aa: AWSPLETQY
j_call: TRBJ2-5
v_call: TRBV30

cdr3_aa: ASSLGRGRPATNEKLF
j_call: TRBJ1-4
v_call: TRBV7-9

cdr3_aa: ASSFQPGSYEQY
j_call: TRBJ2-7
v_call: TRBV19

cdr3_aa: ASSFRGGQPQH
j_call: TRBJ1-5
v_call: TRBV27

cdr3_aa: APAGGAYNEQF
j_call: TRBJ2-1
v_call: TRBV7-2

cdr3_aa: ATSDRRDREYSNQPQH
j_call: TRBJ1-5
v_call: TRBV24-1

cdr3_aa: ASSHRDRGRGKLF
j_call: TRBJ1-4
v_call: TRBV28

cdr3_aa: ASSIDRGRTYNEQF
j_call: TRBJ2-1
v_call: TRBV18

cdr3_aa: ASSVTGGMNTEAF
j_call: TRBJ1-1
v_call: TRBV10-2

cdr3_aa: ASGSTTNEKLF
j_call: TRBJ1-4
v_call: TRBV5-6

cdr3_aa: ASRRSQGLRGNTIY
j_call: TRBJ1-3
v_call: TRBV28

cdr3_aa: ASSYLYNEQF
j_call: TRBJ2-1
v_call: TRBV6-2/TRBV6-3

cdr3_aa: ASIPGVIEAF
j_call: TRBJ1-1
v_call: TRBV27

cdr3_aa: ASSQDRLARETQY
j_call: TRBJ2-5
v_call: TRBV4-2

cdr3_aa: ASSEATGLFQNTEAF
j_call: TRBJ1-1
v_call: TRBV6-1

cdr3_aa: ASSLWAGDGNQPQH
j_call: TRBJ1-5
v_call: TRBV28

cdr3_aa: ASSLATGSGNTIY
j_call: TRBJ1-3
v_call: TRBV4-2

cdr3_aa: ASSEPGYNEQF
j_call: TRBJ2-1
v_call: TRBV4-3

cdr3_aa: ASSYTDRADSPLH
j_call: TRBJ1-6
v_call: TRBV6-5